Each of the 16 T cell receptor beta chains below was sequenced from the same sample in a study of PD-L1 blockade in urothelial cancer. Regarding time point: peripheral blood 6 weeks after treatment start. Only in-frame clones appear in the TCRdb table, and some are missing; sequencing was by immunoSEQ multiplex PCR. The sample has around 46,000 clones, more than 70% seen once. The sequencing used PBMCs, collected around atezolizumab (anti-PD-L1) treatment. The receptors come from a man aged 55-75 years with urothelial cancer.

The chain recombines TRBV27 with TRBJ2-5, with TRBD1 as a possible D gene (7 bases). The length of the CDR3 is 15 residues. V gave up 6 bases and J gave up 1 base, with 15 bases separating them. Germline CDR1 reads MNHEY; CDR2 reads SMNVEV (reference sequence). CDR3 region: CASSTGGQTQETQYF. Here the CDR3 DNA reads TGTGCCAGCAGCACCGGGGGACAGACCCAAGAGACCCAGTACTTC.

The CDR3 region is CSVQGVLKNTEAFF. DNA of the CDR3: TGCAGCGTACAGGGGGTATTGAAGAACACTGAAGCTTTCTTT. The rearrangement uses TRBV29-1 and TRBJ1-1; TRBD1 aligns across 8 bases. V dropped 6 bases and J dropped 1; count of bases not matched to a gene: 7. Per germline, CDR1 SQVTM and CDR2 ANQGSEA. The CDR3 is made up of 14 amino acids.

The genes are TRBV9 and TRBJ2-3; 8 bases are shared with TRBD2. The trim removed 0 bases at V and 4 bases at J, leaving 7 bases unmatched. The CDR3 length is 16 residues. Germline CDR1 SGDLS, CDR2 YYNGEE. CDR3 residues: CASSVAAGGRPDTQYF. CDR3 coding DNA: TGTGCCAGCAGCGTAGCGGCGGGAGGAAGGCCAGATACGCAGTATTTT.

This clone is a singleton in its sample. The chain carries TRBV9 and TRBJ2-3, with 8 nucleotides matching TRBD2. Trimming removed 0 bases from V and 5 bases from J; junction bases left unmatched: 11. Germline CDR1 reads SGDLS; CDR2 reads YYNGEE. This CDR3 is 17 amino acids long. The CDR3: CASSVAGAGVKQDTQYF. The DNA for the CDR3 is TGTGCCAGCAGCGTAGCTGGAGCGGGGGTAAAACAAGATACGCAGTATTTT. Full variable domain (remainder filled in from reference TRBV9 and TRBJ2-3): DSGVTQTPKHLITATGQRVTLRCSPRSGDLSVYWYQQSLDQGLQFLIQYYNGEERAKGNILERFSAQQFPDLHSELNLSSLELGDSALYFCASSVAGAGVKQDTQYFGPGTRLTVL.

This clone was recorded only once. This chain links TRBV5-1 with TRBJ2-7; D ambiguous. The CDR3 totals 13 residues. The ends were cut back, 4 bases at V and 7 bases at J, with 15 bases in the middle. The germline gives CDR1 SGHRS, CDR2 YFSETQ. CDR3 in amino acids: CASSRTETREQYF. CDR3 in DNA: TGCGCCAGCAGCCGTACTGAGACACGGGAGCAGTACTTC. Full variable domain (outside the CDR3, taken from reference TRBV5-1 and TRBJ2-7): KAGVTQTPRYLIKTRGQQVTLSCSPISGHRSVSWYQQTPGQGLQFLFEYFSETQRNKGNFPGRFSGRQFSNSRSEMNVSTLELGDSALYLCASSRTETREQYFGPGTRLTVT.

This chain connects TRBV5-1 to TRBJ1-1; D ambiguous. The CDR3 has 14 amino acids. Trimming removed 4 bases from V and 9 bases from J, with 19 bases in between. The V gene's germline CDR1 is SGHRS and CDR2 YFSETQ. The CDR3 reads CASSPGPGRIQAFF. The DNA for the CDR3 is TGCGCCAGCAGCCCCGGTCCGGGGAGAATTCAAGCTTTCTTT.

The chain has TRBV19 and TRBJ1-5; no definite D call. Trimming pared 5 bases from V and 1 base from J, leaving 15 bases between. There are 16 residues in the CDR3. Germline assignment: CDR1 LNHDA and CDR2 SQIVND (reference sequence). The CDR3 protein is CASSSPGRVSNQPQHF. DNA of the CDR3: TGTGCCAGTAGTTCACCAGGCCGAGTAAGCAATCAGCCCCAGCATTTT.

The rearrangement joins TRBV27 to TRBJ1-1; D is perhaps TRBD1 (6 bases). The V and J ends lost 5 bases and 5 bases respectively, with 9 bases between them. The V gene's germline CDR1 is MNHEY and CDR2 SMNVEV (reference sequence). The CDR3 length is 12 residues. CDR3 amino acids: CASSPQGTEAFF. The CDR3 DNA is TGTGCCAGCAGTCCGCAGGGGACTGAAGCTTTCTTT.

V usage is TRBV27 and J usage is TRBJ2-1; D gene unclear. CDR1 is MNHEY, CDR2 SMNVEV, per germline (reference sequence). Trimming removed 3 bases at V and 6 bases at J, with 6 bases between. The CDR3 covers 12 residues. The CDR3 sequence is CASSFSGNEQFF. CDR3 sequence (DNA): TGTGCCAGCAGTTTTTCCGGCAATGAGCAGTTCTTC.

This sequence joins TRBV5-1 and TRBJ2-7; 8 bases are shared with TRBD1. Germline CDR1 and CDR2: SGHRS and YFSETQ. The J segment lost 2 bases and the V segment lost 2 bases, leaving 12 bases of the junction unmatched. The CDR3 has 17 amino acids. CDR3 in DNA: TGCGCCAGCAGCTTTGGTGCACATTCCAGGGGGCCCTACGAGCAGTACTTC. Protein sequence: CASSFGAHSRGPYEQYF.

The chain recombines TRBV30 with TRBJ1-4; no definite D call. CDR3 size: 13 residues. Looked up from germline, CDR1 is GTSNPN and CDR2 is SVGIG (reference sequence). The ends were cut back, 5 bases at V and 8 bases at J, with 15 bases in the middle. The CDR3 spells CAWAPSRREKLFF. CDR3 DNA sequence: TGTGCCTGGGCCCCCTCTAGGCGGGAAAAACTGTTTTTT.

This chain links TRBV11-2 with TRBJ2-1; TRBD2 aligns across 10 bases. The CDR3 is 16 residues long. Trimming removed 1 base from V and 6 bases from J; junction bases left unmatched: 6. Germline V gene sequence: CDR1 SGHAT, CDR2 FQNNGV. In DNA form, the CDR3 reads TGTGCCAGCAGCTTAGGAGCGGGAGGGCGGGCCAATGAGCAGTTCTTC. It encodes CASSLGAGGRANEQFF.

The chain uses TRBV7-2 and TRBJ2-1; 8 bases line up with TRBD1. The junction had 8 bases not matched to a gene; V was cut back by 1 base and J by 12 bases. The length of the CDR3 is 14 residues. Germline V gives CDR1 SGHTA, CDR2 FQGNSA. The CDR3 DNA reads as TGTGCCAGCAGCTTAGGGACAGGGTCTTTAGGGCAGTTCTTC. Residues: CASSLGTGSLGQFF.

DNA of the CDR3: TGTGCCAGCAGTGGGGGCCTGGAGCAGTTCTTC. As protein: CASSGGLEQFF. The chain joins TRBV6-4 to TRBJ2-1, with a tentative D call TRBD1 (5 bases). The CDR3 has 11 amino acids. Trimming removed 4 bases at V and 10 bases at J, with 8 bases between. Germline V lookup: CDR1 MRHNA, CDR2 SNTAGT.

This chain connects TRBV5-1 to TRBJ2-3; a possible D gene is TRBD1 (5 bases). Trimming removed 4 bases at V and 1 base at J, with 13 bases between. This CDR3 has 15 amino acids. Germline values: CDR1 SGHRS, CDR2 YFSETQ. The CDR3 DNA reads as TGCGCCAGCAGCCAGCAGGGTGGGGGCACAGATACGCAGTATTTT. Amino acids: CASSQQGGGTDTQYF.

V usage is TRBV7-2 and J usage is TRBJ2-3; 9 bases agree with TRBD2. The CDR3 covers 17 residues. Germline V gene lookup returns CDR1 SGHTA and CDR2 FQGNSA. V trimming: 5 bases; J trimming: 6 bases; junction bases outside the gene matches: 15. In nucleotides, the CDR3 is TGTGCCAGCAGCCCCAGCGGTTGGCGGGGGGGCCTGGATACGCAGTATTTT. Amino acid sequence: CASSPSGWRGGLDTQYF.